These 2 T cell receptor beta chains originate from one sample sequenced in a study of blood T cell repertoires in COVID-19. Clones were read by immunoSEQ multiplex PCR, and TCRdb kept only the in-frame ones, dropping some. The profile covers about 85,000 clones, with roughly 78% appearing a single time and approximately 1.3% taken by the ten largest. The sequenced sample consisted of peripheral blood. All receptors come from a woman older than 75 with acute or convalescent COVID-19.

The chain carries TRBV29-1 and TRBJ1-1, with a weak D call TRBD1 (6 bases). This CDR3 is 13 amino acids long. V was trimmed by 6 bases and J by 1 base, leaving 12 bases between them. Looked up from germline, CDR1 is SQVTM and CDR2 is ANQGSEA. CDR3 DNA: TGCAGCGTGCGACAGGCTGGGAACACTGAAGCTTTCTTT. Encoded protein: CSVRQAGNTEAFF.

V usage is TRBV18 and J usage is TRBJ2-1; D not resolved. Germline V gene sequence: CDR1 KGHSH, CDR2 LQKENI. CDR3 length equals 15 residues. V lost 2 bases and J 0 bases, leaving 8 bases between the germline ends. CDR3 coding DNA: TGTGCCAGCTCACCAATCCCGAGCTCCTACAATGAGCAGTTCTTC. Encoded protein: CASSPIPSSYNEQFF.